This TCR beta chain is from a study of Ad26.COV2.S vaccination and SARS-CoV-2 variants. Trimming removed 0 bases from V and 14 bases from J, with 12 bases in between. Germline CDR1 and CDR2: SGDLS and YYNGEE. The CDR3 consists of 13 residues. Documented treatment: some 20 received Ad26.COV2.S at low or high dose, single or two shots; five or six received placebo; per-sample allocation not given. Material that was analyzed had been drawn on day 63 after the first vaccine or placebo injection. The table came from immunoSEQ multiplex PCR; TCRdb's copy has only in-frame clones and leaves some out. The profile shows 400,000 to 450,000 clones, 90% of them singletons.

Material: peripheral blood, obtained in a trial of Ad26.COV2.S vaccine versus placebo. The sequence came from a person aged 18-65 years who received the Ad26.COV2.S COVID-19 vaccine or a placebo. The rearrangement links TRBV9 to TRBJ1-6; D gene uncertain. The DNA for the CDR3 is TGTGCCAGCAGCGTAGAGCCAGCCACTACCCTCCACTTT. Residues: CASSVEPATTLHF.